The clone carrying this TCR beta chain was detected only a few times. Its specificity is not known. This entry comes from a study of PD-1 blockade in classical Hodgkin lymphoma. Broader study findings: There was a significant rise in CD4+ TCR diversity by C4D1, with no such rise for CD8+. At baseline, newly diagnosed patients reportedly showed less TCR diversity than healthy donors. Later analyses included only patients treated at least 1 year post-ASCT.

Sequencing used immunoSEQ multiplex PCR; TCRdb keeps in-frame clones, though not all of them. The sample lists about 7,900 clones; around three quarters were seen once. Time point indicated: cycle 4 day 1 (C4D1), after 6 weeks of nivolumab. All patients relapsed after autologous stem cell transplantation, and brentuximab vedotin exposure varied. Complete response, partial response or progressive disease constituted the best responses recorded. Trimming cost V 1 base and J 3 bases, with 3 bases left between them. Germline lookup yields CDR1 MNHNS and CDR2 SASEGT. This CDR3 spans 12 amino acids. Sequencing was performed on peripheral blood mononuclear cells (PBMCs), taken before the fourth cycle of nivolumab. The chain is built from TRBV6-1 and TRBJ1-1; D uncertain. The TCR sequence derives from a human donor with classical Hodgkin lymphoma. DNA for the CDR3: TGTGCCAGCAGTGAAGTGTACACTGAAGCTTTCTTT. This translates into CASSEVYTEAFF.